This TCR beta chain was captured by sequencing in a study of spatial heterogeneity in lung cancer. Study background: Beta-chain sequences were consistently detected more often than alpha-chain sequences. Combinations of a unique TCR and a UMI were tallied in raw reads, and on average each appeared more than ten times.

Time point described: sample taken at primary tumor resection. The input material, whole RNA from tumor, nontumor lung or frozen PBMC, was sequenced unsorted. This CDR3 comprises 17 residues. V was pared by 2 bases and J by 1 base, with 17 bases between. Germline V gene lookup returns CDR1 SGHRS and CDR2 YFSETQ. Study conclusions and caveats: There were more appearances of ubiquitous expanded tumor TCRs in blood at resection than at follow-up.

This clonotype was seen more than once but under ten times. What it binds is not known. Each TCR cDNA molecule carried a unique molecular identifier. One entry per CDR3 protein results from TCRdb running MiXCR on the 5' RACE reads. The top ten clones hold 2.9% of a sample with tens of thousands of distinct CDR3 sequences, around 7% of them seen once. The receptor was derived from a female donor with early-stage non-small cell lung cancer. The specimen was PBMCs, collected at surgery. V is TRBV5-1 and J is TRBJ2-3; D may correspond to TRBD1 or TRBD2 (5 bases each). The CDR3 DNA reads TGCGCCAGCAGCTTTGGGACCTCTAGCCGGGGCACAGATACGCAGTATTTT. Its protein product is CASSFGTSSRGTDTQYF.